This is a list of T cell receptor beta chains from one sample in a study of T cells in Graves' hyperthyroidism and ophthalmopathy. TCRdb re-derived calls from the multiplex PCR reads in MiXCR, one entry per CDR3 protein. The data hold around 260,000 distinct CDR3 sequences, with 20% to 30% observed a single time. The material sequenced was blood. The source of these receptors is a man aged 35 to 55 with Graves' hyperthyroidism that later progressed to Graves' ophthalmopathy. Both conserved end residues are part of each CDR3. Fields, in order: J gene, V gene, clone size, D gene, CDR3 DNA, CDR3 protein. D genes are given only for firm matches. The size entry is marked missing in some rows and otherwise reads once, few, many or a size class.

TRBJ2-7,TRBV5-1,many,-,TGCGCCAGCAAGACAGCCTACGAGCAGTACTTC,CASKTAYEQYF
TRBJ2-7,TRBV6-5,many,-,TGTGCCAGCAGCCCACGGGGGGCCCACCTGGGCCACGAGCAGTACTTC,CASSPRGAHLGHEQYF
TRBJ2-5,TRBV20-1,once,-,TGCAGTGCTAGAGTAGGGGGAGGGCTGGAAGAGACCCAGTACTTC,CSARVGGGLEETQYF
TRBJ1-1,TRBV11-2,-,TRBD1,TGTGCCAGCAGCCCAATGGGACAGGTGAACACTGAAGCTTTCTTT,CASSPMGQVNTEAFF
TRBJ2-5,TRBV12-3/TRBV12-4,many,TRBD2,TGTGCCAGCAGGACTAGCGGGACGAGAGAGACCCAGTACTTC,CASRTSGTRETQYF
TRBJ1-5,TRBV28,many,-,TGTGCCAGCAGCCATGGGGGTATTAGCAATCAGCCCCAGCATTTT,CASSHGGISNQPQHF
TRBJ2-7,TRBV6-1,-,-,TGTGCCAGCTGGTCGACAGTCTACGAGCAGTACTTC,CASWSTVYEQYF
TRBJ1-2,TRBV2,many,-,TGTGCCAGCAGTGATACGGGCTACTATGGCTACACCTTC,CASSDTGYYGYTF
TRBJ2-7,TRBV11-2,many,-,TGTGCCAGCAGCTTAGAATCCCCCTACGAGCAGTACTTC,CASSLESPYEQYF
TRBJ2-7,TRBV5-1,-,TRBD2,TGCGCCAGCAGCTTGGGTTTAGCGGGAGGTCCGTCCTACGAGCAGTACTTC,CASSLGLAGGPSYEQYF
TRBJ2-7,TRBV10-3,many,TRBD1,TGTGCCATCAGTTCTCTCGGACAGGGGGCTTACGAGCAGTACTTC,CAISSLGQGAYEQYF
TRBJ2-7,TRBV18,many,-,TGTGCCAGCTCGACGGGGCGCTCCTACGAGCAGTACTTC,CASSTGRSYEQYF
TRBJ2-2,TRBV6-2/TRBV6-3,-,-,TGTGCCAGCAGTTACCCGCGGGACAAGGCCGCCCACAACCCCGCGACCGGGGAGCTGTTTTTT,CASSYPRDKAAHNPATGELFF
TRBJ1-1,TRBV29-1,many,-,TGCAGCGTTGAAGAGGGTTACATCGGCACTGAAGCTTTCTTT,CSVEEGYIGTEAFF
TRBJ2-5,TRBV6-1,-,-,TGTGCCAGCAGTGTCCACCGGGACATCCAAGAGACCCAGTACTTC,CASSVHRDIQETQYF
TRBJ2-6,TRBV5-1,-,-,TGCGCCAGCAGCCCGACAGCTGGGGCCAACGTCCTGACTTTC,CASSPTAGANVLTF
TRBJ1-5,TRBV6-1,-,-,TGTGCCAGCAGGACTCTTAGCAATCAGCCCCAGCATTTT,CASRTLSNQPQHF
TRBJ2-1,TRBV24-1,-,-,TGTGCCACCAGTGATTTTGGGGAGGTGTACAATGAGCAGTTCTTC,CATSDFGEVYNEQFF
TRBJ2-7,TRBV14,many,-,TGTGCCAGCAGCCAGGAGAGAGGGCTCTCCTACGAGCAGTACTTC,CASSQERGLSYEQYF
TRBJ1-1,TRBV7-8,many,-,TGTGCCAGCAGCTCGACCTCAGCGGGGGAGTTAAACACTGAAGCTTTCTTT,CASSSTSAGELNTEAFF
TRBJ2-4,TRBV20-1,-,TRBD1,TGCAGTGCTAAACAGGGGATGGCCAAAAACATTCAGTACTTC,CSAKQGMAKNIQYF
TRBJ1-2,TRBV29-1,many,-,TGCAGCGTTGACCTCAGTCCCTATGGCTACACCTTC,CSVDLSPYGYTF
TRBJ2-1,TRBV5-1,few,-,TGCGCCAGCAGCTTGCCGGGATACAATGAGCAGTTCTTC,CASSLPGYNEQFF
TRBJ2-7,TRBV5-1,many,-,TGCGCCAGCAGCTTGGTATCGCCCAGCTCCTGCGAGCAGTACTTC,CASSLVSPSSCEQYF
TRBJ2-7,TRBV6-1,-,TRBD2,TGTGCCAGCAGTGATACTAGCGGGGCATCCTACGAGCAGTACTTC,CASSDTSGASYEQYF
TRBJ2-7,TRBV7-2,many,-,TGTGCCAGCAGCCCCCCACCGGGAGTGACCCTCGAGCAGTACTTC,CASSPPPGVTLEQYF
TRBJ2-2,TRBV12-3/TRBV12-4,-,-,TGTGCCAGCAGTTCCCGGGGGGCCACAGGCGGGGAGCTGTTTTTT,CASSSRGATGGELFF
TRBJ2-5,TRBV12-3/TRBV12-4,many,-,TGTGCCAGCAGTTTTGCAGGGACCTCCCAAGAGACCCAGTACTTC,CASSFAGTSQETQYF
TRBJ1-2,TRBV29-1,many,-,TGCAGCGTTGGGGGGGATGGCTACACCTTC,CSVGGDGYTF
TRBJ1-3,TRBV6-5,many,TRBD1,TGTGCCAGCAGTTTCTTACGCGGGACAGACTCTGGAAACACCATATATTTT,CASSFLRGTDSGNTIYF
TRBJ2-7,TRBV6-5,many,-,TGTGCCAGCAGTTACTCTTCTCAGATAGAGCAGTACTTC,CASSYSSQIEQYF
TRBJ1-3,TRBV5-1,few,-,TGCGCCAGCAGCTTGGCCAGGGGCTCCGATGGAAACACCATATATTTT,CASSLARGSDGNTIYF
TRBJ2-7,TRBV12-3/TRBV12-4,many,TRBD2,TGTGCCAGTGCGACTAGCGGGACCTTAAACGAGCAGTACTTC,CASATSGTLNEQYF
TRBJ2-5,TRBV20-1,many,TRBD1,TGCAGTGCTAGTGGGACAGGGGTTGGTCGGGAGACCCAGTACTTC,CSASGTGVGRETQYF
TRBJ2-7,TRBV19,few,-,TGTGCCAGTAGTATAAAAGGGGGAGCCAGGACCTACGAGCAGTACTTC,CASSIKGGARTYEQYF
TRBJ2-7,TRBV12-3/TRBV12-4,few,-,TGTGCCAGCAGTTTCGGACAGTTCTCCTACGAGCAGTACTTC,CASSFGQFSYEQYF
TRBJ1-5,TRBV15,many,-,TGTGCCACCAGCATTGATCGTCAGCCCCAGCATTTT,CATSIDRQPQHF
TRBJ1-1,TRBV28,many,-,TGTGCCAGCAGTGTCCGTTCACGGAGCACTGAAGCTTTCTTT,CASSVRSRSTEAFF
TRBJ1-2,TRBV28,once,TRBD1,TGTGCCAGCAGGTATGCAGGGGGCAGTATCTATGGCTACACCTTC,CASRYAGGSIYGYTF
TRBJ2-2,TRBV14,-,-,TGTGCCAGCAGCGGCGATCTGGGGACCGGGGAGCTGTTTTTT,CASSGDLGTGELFF
TRBJ1-3,TRBV6-1,many,-,TGTGCCAGCAGTGAAGCCCCGGGCGCTGGAAACACCATATATTTT,CASSEAPGAGNTIYF
TRBJ1-5,TRBV18,-,-,TGTGCCAGCTCCCGCGGAAGGGCCAGGGAGCAGCCCCAGCATTTT,CASSRGRAREQPQHF